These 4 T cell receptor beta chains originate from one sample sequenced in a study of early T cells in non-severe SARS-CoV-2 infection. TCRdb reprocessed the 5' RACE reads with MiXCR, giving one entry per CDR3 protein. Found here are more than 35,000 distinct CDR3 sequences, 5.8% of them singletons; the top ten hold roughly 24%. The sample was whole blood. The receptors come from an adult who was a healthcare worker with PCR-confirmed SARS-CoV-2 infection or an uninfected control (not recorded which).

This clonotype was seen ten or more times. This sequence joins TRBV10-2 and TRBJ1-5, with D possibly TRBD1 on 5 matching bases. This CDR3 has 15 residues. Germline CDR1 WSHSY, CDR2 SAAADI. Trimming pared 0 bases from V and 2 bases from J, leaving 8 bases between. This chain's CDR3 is CASSESARGNQPQHF. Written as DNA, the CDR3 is TGCGCCAGCAGTGAGTCCGCCAGGGGCAATCAGCCCCAGCATTTT.

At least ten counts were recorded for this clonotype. The CDR3 here is CASSQVGTSGGGFEQFF. CDR3 sequence (DNA): TGCGCCAGCAGCCAGGTTGGGACTAGCGGGGGGGGCTTTGAGCAGTTCTTC. The chain carries TRBV4-3 and TRBJ2-1, with TRBD2 matching over 16 bases. Losses at the gene ends were 3 bases for V and 9 bases for J; bases not matched to a gene: 8. CDR3 size: 17 residues. CDR1 and CDR2 (germline): LGHNA, YSLEER.

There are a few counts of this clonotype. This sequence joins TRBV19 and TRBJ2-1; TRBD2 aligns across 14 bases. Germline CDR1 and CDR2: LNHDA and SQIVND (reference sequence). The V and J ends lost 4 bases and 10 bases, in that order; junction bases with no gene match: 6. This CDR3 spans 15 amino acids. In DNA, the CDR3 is TGTGCCAGTAGTAGAGGACTAGCGGGAGGACTGGAGCAGTTCTTC. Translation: CASSRGLAGGLEQFF.

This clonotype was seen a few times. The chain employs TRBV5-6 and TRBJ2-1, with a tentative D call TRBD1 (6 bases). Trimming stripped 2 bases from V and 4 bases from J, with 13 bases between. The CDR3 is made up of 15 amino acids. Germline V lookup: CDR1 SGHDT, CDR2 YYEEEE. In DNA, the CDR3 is TGTGCCAGCAGCTTCGGACAAGGGGGTTACAATGAGCAGTTCTTC. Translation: CASSFGQGGYNEQFF.